Shown below are 6 T cell receptor beta chains from a single sample sequenced in a study of patients and donors after allogeneic stem cell transplantation (dated by TCRdb to 2020 to 2021). The library was produced with RT-PCR. The run used a NextSeq 550. TCRdb took the public reads, trimmed them with fastp at Q25, ran MiXCR for clone calling and kept in-frame beta chains. Each CDR3 protein appears once, grouped with its most common genes and DNA. This sample comprises some 960,000 distinct CDR3 sequences, around 17% of them detected only once. Of the sample, 6% falls within the top ten clones. The specimen was blood, either unsorted or a sorted T cell fraction (not recorded which). The receptors derive from a human donor who was either an allogeneic HSCT recipient or a stem cell or donor lymphocyte infusion donor (not recorded which). It is not recorded whose cells these are; they may come from a transplant donor.

This rearrangement joins TRBV29-1 to TRBJ2-4; D is unclear. V was pared by 1 base and J by 0 bases, with 7 bases between. The CDR3 extends over 14 amino acids. Germline CDR1 is SQVTM and CDR2 is ANQGSEA. CDR3 sequence (DNA): TGCAGCGTTGAAGTTGAATTAGCCAAAAACATTCAGTACTTC. It translates to CSVEVELAKNIQYF. Full variable domain (outside the CDR3, taken from reference TRBV29-1 and TRBJ2-4): SAVISQKPSRDICQRGTSLTIQCQVDSQVTMMFWYRQQPGQSLTLIATANQGSEATYESGFVIDKFPISRPNLTFSTLTVSNMSPEDSSIYLCSVEVELAKNIQYFGAGTRLSVL.

This clonotype has ten or more counts. V and J are TRBV5-1 and TRBJ2-3, with D maybe TRBD2 (6 bases). From germline, CDR1 is SGHRS and CDR2 YFSETQ. Deletions cut 5 bases from V and 2 bases from J, with 12 bases between. The CDR3 totals 14 residues. Written as DNA, the CDR3 is TGCGCCAGCAGGCGGGACGGAATCACAGATACGCAGTATTTT. Its translation is CASRRDGITDTQYF. Filled out from reference TRBV5-1 and TRBJ2-3, the complete variable domain reads KAGVTQTPRYLIKTRGQQVTLSCSPISGHRSVSWYQQTPGQGLQFLFEYFSETQRNKGNFPGRFSGRQFSNSRSEMNVSTLELGDSALYLCASRRDGITDTQYFGPGTRLTVL.

In its sample, this clonotype was seen a few times. This chain uses TRBV10-3 with TRBJ1-6, with TRBD1 matching 8 bases. The V and J ends lost 11 bases and 5 bases, in that order; junction bases with no gene match: 8. The CDR3 contains 14 residues. Germline CDR1 is ENHRY and CDR2 is SYGVKD. CDR3 in amino acids: CAARQGSDNSPLHF. The CDR3 DNA follows: TGTGCCGCCCGACAGGGGTCAGATAATTCACCCCTCCACTTT.

This clonotype occurred a few times. This chain uses TRBV6-1 with TRBJ1-4; D not certain. V was shortened by 6 bases and J by 8 bases, with 16 bases between the two germline ends. The CDR3 covers 14 residues. Germline CDR1 reads MNHNS; CDR2 reads SASEGT. In DNA, the CDR3 is TGTGCCAGCAGGTATAACGGACCTTCCGAAAAACTGTTTTTT. Translating gives CASRYNGPSEKLFF.

The chain joins TRBV5-1 to TRBJ2-7; 7 bases align to TRBD1. There are 15 residues in the CDR3. CDR1 and CDR2 from the germline V gene are SGHRS and YFSETQ. Trimming cost V 3 bases and J 2 bases; bases outside gene matches: 8. The CDR3: CASSSKTGTTYEQYF. The CDR3 DNA follows: TGCGCCAGCAGCTCCAAGACAGGGACCACCTACGAGCAGTACTTC.

There are many counts of this clonotype. This chain links TRBV29-1 with TRBJ2-1; D remains unclear. CDR1 and CDR2 (germline): SQVTM, ANQGSEA. The CDR3 is 14 amino acids. The V and J ends lost 3 bases and 0 bases respectively, with 9 bases between them. Here the CDR3 reads CSVEGKHSYNEQFF. CDR3 DNA sequence: TGCAGCGTTGAGGGGAAGCACTCCTACAATGAGCAGTTCTTC.